The present TCR beta chain was sequenced within a study of T cell responses to AZD1222 COVID-19 vaccine. V was clipped by 6 bases and J by 3 bases; unmatched bases: 10. This CDR3 contains 15 residues. Per germline, CDR1 MDHEN and CDR2 SYDVKM. Profiling relied on immunoSEQ multiplex PCR, and the TCRdb table lists in-frame clones only, not all of them. Of approximately 160,000 clones in the sample, around 92% were seen once. Study-wide results and limits: Most donors were white British and more were female, and clonal diversity was possibly underestimated.

This clone was picked up one time. What it recognizes is unknown. The V and J genes are TRBV28 and TRBJ1-2; 7 bases are shared with TRBD1. The clonotype was recovered from an adult in good health. Source: peripheral blood, taken on day 0 of AZD1222 vaccination. DNA for the CDR3: TGTGCCAGCAGGGGACCACCGGGACAGCACTATGGCTACACCTTC. Amino acids: CASRGPPGQHYGYTF.